These 27 T cell receptor beta chains share one sample of origin, sequenced in a study of CD8+CD57+ T cells in acquired aplastic anemia. The study profiled TCR beta VDJ and CDR3 using genomic DNA as template. One entry per CDR3 protein results from TCRdb running MiXCR on the reads. The table lists roughly 420,000 distinct CDR3 sequences, about two thirds of them singletons. Sequencing was carried out using sorted CD4+, CD8+, or CD8+CD57+ T cells (not recorded which) from PBMCs. The receptors come from a human donor in good health, serving as a control.

The J gene is TRBJ2-7, the V gene TRBV2, with a tentative D call TRBD2 (5 bases). Between the trimmed V and J ends, which lost 10 bases and 11 bases, there was a span of 27 bases. The V gene's germline CDR1 is SNHLY and CDR2 FYNNEI. This CDR3 has 14 amino acids. In nucleotides, the CDR3 is TGTGCCACCAGCAGAGAGCGCGCTACCTACGGGGAGTACTTC. As protein: CATSRERATYGEYF.

J is TRBJ1-5 and V is TRBV19; D gene ambiguous. CDR1 is LNHDA and CDR2 is SQIVND in the germline V gene (reference sequence). This CDR3 spans 13 amino acids. Trimming shortened V by 9 bases and J by 4 bases, and 13 bases separated the two germline ends. This CDR3 is CASSVYGNQPQHF. The CDR3, as DNA: TGTGCCAGCAGCGTATATGGAAATCAGCCCCAGCATTTT.

As concerns this clonotype: No conserved phenylalanine or tryptophan is present at the end of the CDR3, so a read error is the likely explanation. The chain employs TRBV10-1 and TRBJ2-1, with D uncertain. Germline loops: CDR1 WNHNN, CDR2 SYGVQD (reference sequence). V lost 3 bases and J 10 bases, leaving 10 bases between the germline ends. This CDR3 region has 12 residues. CDR3 sequence (DNA): TGCGCCAGCAGTGACACCGACCGGGAGCAGTTCCTC. Translation: CASSDTDREQFL.

CDR3 bases: TGTGCCAGCAGTCCGGGACATCGGTTCTCCTACGAGCAGTACGTC. Its protein is CASSPGHRFSYEQYV. The chain employs TRBV2 and TRBJ2-7; perhaps TRBD1 as D (6 bases). Germline CDR1 and CDR2: SNHLY and FYNNEI. V was trimmed by 5 bases and J by 0 bases, leaving 14 bases between them. The CDR3 has 15 amino acids.

The chain joins TRBV20-1 to TRBJ1-6; D may be TRBD1 (6 bases). Trimming shortened V by 6 bases and J by 5 bases, and 20 bases separated the two germline ends. The CDR3 sequence is 16 residues long. CDR1 and CDR2 (germline): DFQATT, SNEGSKA (reference sequence). The CDR3 coding sequence is TGCAGTGCCATCTCAGAGGGGGGGCGAAATAATTCACCCCTCCACTTT. This translates into CSAISEGGRNNSPLHF.

This clonotype came up many times. J is TRBJ2-7 and V is TRBV5-8, with D tentatively TRBD2 (6 bases). V shed 4 bases and J shed 6 bases, with 23 bases lying between them. CDR3 length equals 16 residues. Germline assignment: CDR1 SGHTS and CDR2 YDEGEE. In DNA form, the CDR3 reads TGTGCCAGCAGCCCCCGCGCGGGGATAAGTCAGGTCGAGCAGTACTTC. Protein product: CASSPRAGISQVEQYF.

This chain links TRBV7-3 with TRBJ2-5; D call uncertain. Trimming left V 5 bases short and J 6 bases short, with 13 bases between. The CDR3 runs to 13 residues. Per germline, CDR1 SGHTA and CDR2 FQGTGA. CDR3 DNA: TGTGCCAGCAGCGTAGATCAAGGCAAGACCCAGTACTTC. Translation gives CASSVDQGKTQYF.

The gene calls are TRBV7-3 and TRBJ2-2; the D is unclear. V shed 5 bases and J shed 8 bases, with 24 bases lying between them. Germline values: CDR1 SGHTA, CDR2 FQGTGA. CDR3 size: 17 residues. The CDR3 loop is CASSPLRRAAGSGELFF. DNA of the CDR3: TGTGCCAGCAGCCCCCTTAGACGTGCGGCAGGTAGTGGGGAGCTGTTTTTT.

This sequence joins TRBV2 and TRBJ1-4; the D gene is possibly TRBD1 (5 bases). CDR1 is SNHLY and CDR2 is FYNNEI in the germline V gene. The CDR3 length is 15 residues. The ends were cut back, 6 bases at V and 2 bases at J, with 13 bases in the middle. The CDR3 spells CASSVRQGTNEKLFF. As DNA, the CDR3 is TGTGCCAGCAGCGTCCGGCAGGGTACTAATGAAAAACTGTTTTTT. The complete variable domain, with remaining parts taken from reference TRBV2 and TRBJ1-4, reads EPEVTQTPSHQVTQMGQEVILRCVPISNHLYFYWYRQILGQKVEFLVSFYNNEISEKSEIFDDQFSVERPDGSNFTLKIRSTKLEDSAMYFCASSVRQGTNEKLFFGSGTQLSVL.

For this clonotype: A much bigger clone sits one base away, suggesting this may be a read error. This chain connects TRBV5-4 to TRBJ1-1; D is unresolved. The ends were cut back, 1 base at V and 5 bases at J, with 15 bases in the middle. The CDR3 contains 15 residues. Germline values: CDR1 SGHNT, CDR2 YYREEE (reference sequence). The CDR3 sequence: CASSLLARGKTEAFF. CDR3 nucleotides: TGTGCCAGCAGCTTGTTAGCCCGGGGAAAAACTGAAGCTTTCTTT. Full variable domain (remainder filled in from reference TRBV5-4 and TRBJ1-1): ETGVTQSPTHLIKTRGQQVTLRCSSQSGHNTVSWYQQALGQGPQFIFQYYREEENGRGNFPPRFSGLQFPNYSSELNVNALELDDSALYLCASSLLARGKTEAFFGQGTRLTVV.

In the case of this clonotype: This CDR3 is missing its conserved last phenylalanine or tryptophan, likely due to a read error. The chain has TRBV5-1 and TRBJ2-7; TRBD2 might be the D (6 bases). Germline CDR1 SGHRS, CDR2 YFSETQ. The CDR3 loop spans 18 amino acids. Trimming removed 5 bases from V and 0 bases from J, with 24 bases in between. The CDR3: CASSPTGGEDYHSYEQYS. The CDR3 DNA is TGCGCCAGCAGTCCAACGGGTGGGGAGGACTACCACTCCTACGAGCAGTACTCC.

This clonotype was seen a handful of times. The chain uses TRBV9 and TRBJ1-2; D call uncertain. V lost 0 bases to trimming and J lost 7 bases, with 7 bases between them. This CDR3 has 12 amino acids. Germline V gives CDR1 SGDLS, CDR2 YYNGEE. The CDR3 spells CASSVVQCGYTF. In DNA form, the CDR3 reads TGTGCCAGCAGCGTAGTTCAGTGTGGCTACACCTTC.

Remarks on this clonotype: This CDR3 is missing its conserved last phenylalanine or tryptophan, likely due to a read error. The DNA is omitted, as the CDR3 cannot be located on it reliably, and the CDR3 follows TCRdb's listing. The chain couples TRBV7-3 to TRBJ1-2; TRBD1 is the table's D call, not checked against the DNA. In germline, CDR1 is SGHTA, CDR2 FQGTGA. The CDR3 comprises 18 residues, both ends counted. CDR3 loop: CASTGRRHSTSGQARGTC.

The chain carries TRBV5-5 and TRBJ2-1, with no clear D. Matching the DNA end better, TRBJ2-5 makes the J call doubtful. CDR3 length: 14 amino acids. Germline V gene data show CDR1 as SGHKS and CDR2 as YYEKEE (reference sequence). CDR3 protein: CASSLAQEQETQYF. CDR3 DNA: TGTGCCAGCAGCTTAGCCCAGGAGCAAGAGACCCAGTACTTC.

The chain is built from TRBV9 and TRBJ1-6; unclear D gene. CDR3 length: 17 residues. The germline CDR1 and CDR2 sequences are SGDLS and YYNGEE. Trimming took off 3 bases at V and 7 bases at J, with 20 bases between the two ends. CDR3 nucleotide sequence: TGTGCCAGCAGCGAGTCAGGACGAGGCTACTCGAATTCACCCCTCCACTTT. This codes for CASSESGRGYSNSPLHF.

For this clonotype: This sequence may be a read error, since a much larger clone differs from it by one base. The genes are TRBV5-1 and TRBJ2-1; either TRBD1 or TRBD2 may supply D (6 bases each). The CDR3 is 16 amino acids. Germline V lookup: CDR1 SGHRS, CDR2 YFSETQ. The CDR3 DNA reads TGTACCAGCAGCTTGAGAGGGGGGTTTTCCTACAATGAGCAGTTCTTC. As protein: CTSSLRGGFSYNEQFF.

Regarding this clonotype: Germline and junction disagree at one end, which may indicate a read error. J is TRBJ1-4 and V is TRBV5-1; D remains unclear. This CDR3 has 15 residues. From germline, CDR1 is SGHRS and CDR2 YFSETQ. CDR3 nucleotides: TGTGCCAGCAGCGTAGCGGAGACCGCTAAGGAAAAACTGTTTTTT. Translated, it gives CASSVAETAKEKLFF.

The CDR3 coding sequence is TGCGCCAGCACCTCGGCGGCTAGCGGGGGGGCCGGGACCTACGAGCAGTACTTC. Its protein product is CASTSAASGGAGTYEQYF. The rearrangement joins TRBV4-3 to TRBJ2-7; 12 bases fit TRBD2. The CDR3 spans 18 residues. Germline lookup yields CDR1 LGHNA and CDR2 YSLEER. With 7 bases clipped from V and 2 bases from J, the junction kept 15 bases outside the gene matches.

The V gene is TRBV12-3 or TRBV12-4, the J gene TRBJ2-5; D may be TRBD2 (6 bases). The CDR3 runs 12 residues. The V gene lost 3 bases and the J gene lost 4 bases, with 6 bases spanning the gap. This CDR3 is CASSFGGETQYF. In nucleotides, the CDR3 is TGTGCCAGCAGTTTCGGGGGAGAGACCCAGTACTTC.

This chain links TRBV2 with TRBJ2-3, with unresolved D. The V end was cut by 10 bases, the J end by 5 bases, with 10 bases between. The germline CDR1 and CDR2 sequences are SNHLY and FYNNEI. The CDR3 consists of 11 residues. CDR3 region: CATKGGDTQYF. The CDR3, as DNA: TGTGCCACCAAAGGTGGAGATACGCAGTATTTT.

This clonotype was found once. J is TRBJ1-5 and V is TRBV5-4, with D tentatively TRBD1 (6 bases). Germline V gene data show CDR1 as SGHNT and CDR2 as YYREEE (reference sequence). The CDR3 runs to 13 residues. V dropped 7 bases and J dropped 5 bases, with 13 bases sitting between them. The CDR3 DNA follows: TGTGCCAGCGGCGTCTACAGGGATCAGCCCCAGCATTTT. This encodes CASGVYRDQPQHF.

The rearrangement joins TRBV20-1 to TRBJ1-3; the D is unclear. Deletions cut 0 bases from V and 5 bases from J, with 8 bases between. CDR1 and CDR2 (germline): DFQATT, SNEGSKA (reference sequence). The CDR3 has 13 amino acids. The CDR3 is CSARDGGRNTIYF. CDR3 bases: TGCAGTGCTAGAGATGGTGGGCGAAACACCATATATTTT.

As regards this clonotype: A read error may be the cause here, since a much bigger clone is one base away. Because it lacks the conserved phenylalanine or tryptophan at the end, this CDR3 is likely a read error. V gene TRBV12-3 or TRBV12-4 combines with J gene TRBJ1-1; D unclear. This CDR3 contains 13 residues. Trimming cost V 0 bases and J 1 base, with 3 bases left between them. CDR3 DNA sequence: TGTGCCAGCAGTTTAGCAGGGAACACTGAAGCTTTCCTT. It encodes CASSLAGNTEAFL.

This clonotype was recorded once. Germline is not matched at one junction end, which may reflect a read error. V usage is TRBV7-8 and J usage is TRBJ2-7; D gene ambiguous. CDR1 and CDR2 from the germline V gene are SGHVS and FQNEAQ. The CDR3 is 17 residues long. The CDR3 DNA sequence: TGTGCCAGCAGCTTAGAGGCAGCCTGTGGGAACACCTTCGGTCAGTGCTTC. Protein product: CASSLEAACGNTFGQCF.

The chain carries TRBV13 and TRBJ1-6, with D maybe TRBD1 (5 bases). Germline CDR1 PRHDT, CDR2 FYEKMQ (reference sequence). V was pared by 8 bases and J by 14 bases, with 19 bases between. The CDR3 has 13 amino acids. The CDR3 DNA reads as TGTGCCAGCTCACCACCTCAGGGATTCTCCCTCCACTTT. Translation: CASSPPQGFSLHF.

The chain joins TRBV20-1 to TRBJ2-3; no reliable D call. V lost 3 bases and J 9 bases, leaving 16 bases between the germline ends. CDR3 length equals 13 residues. From germline, CDR1 is DFQATT and CDR2 SNEGSKA (reference sequence). The CDR3 nucleotides are TGCAGTGCTAGTTGGGCCTATGGCTACACGCAGTATTTT. Its protein product is CSASWAYGYTQYF.

A word on this clonotype: Since no conserved phenylalanine or tryptophan closes the CDR3, a read error is the likely cause. The DNA is omitted, as the CDR3 cannot be located on it reliably, and the CDR3 follows TCRdb's listing. The chain joins TRBV7-2 to TRBJ1-2; the table's D call TRBD1 went unverified against the DNA. Germline CDR1 reads SGHTA; CDR2 reads FQGNSA. The CDR3 spans 13 residues, counting both ends. CDR3 residues: CASSLGPGRSGNE.